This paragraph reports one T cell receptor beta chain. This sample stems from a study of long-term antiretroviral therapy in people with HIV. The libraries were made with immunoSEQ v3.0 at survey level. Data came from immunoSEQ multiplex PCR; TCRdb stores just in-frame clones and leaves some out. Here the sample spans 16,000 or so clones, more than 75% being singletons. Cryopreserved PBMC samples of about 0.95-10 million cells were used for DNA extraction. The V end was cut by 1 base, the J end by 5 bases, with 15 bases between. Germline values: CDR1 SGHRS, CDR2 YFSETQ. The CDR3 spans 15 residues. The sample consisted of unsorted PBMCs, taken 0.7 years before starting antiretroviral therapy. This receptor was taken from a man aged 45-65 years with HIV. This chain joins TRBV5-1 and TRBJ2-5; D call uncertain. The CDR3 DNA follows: TGCGCCAGCAGCTTGAGGTACCTCCAGCATGAGACCCAGTACTTC. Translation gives CASSLRYLQHETQYF.